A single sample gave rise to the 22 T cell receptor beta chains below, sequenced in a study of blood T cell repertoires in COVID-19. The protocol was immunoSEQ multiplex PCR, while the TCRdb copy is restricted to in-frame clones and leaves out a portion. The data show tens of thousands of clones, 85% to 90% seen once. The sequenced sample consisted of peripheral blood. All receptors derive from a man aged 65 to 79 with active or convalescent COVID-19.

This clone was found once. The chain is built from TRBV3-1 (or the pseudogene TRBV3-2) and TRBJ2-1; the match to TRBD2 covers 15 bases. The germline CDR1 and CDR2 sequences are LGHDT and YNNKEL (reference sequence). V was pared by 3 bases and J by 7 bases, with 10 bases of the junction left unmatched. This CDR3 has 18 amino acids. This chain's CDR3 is CASSQLGLAGGRDNEQFF. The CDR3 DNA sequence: TGTGCCAGCAGCCAGCTGGGACTAGCGGGAGGAAGGGATAATGAGCAGTTCTTC.

The CDR3 DNA is TGTGCCATCAGTGAAAAGCGAGACGGGGGGGCCCAGCATTTT. As protein: CAISEKRDGGAQHF. The chain carries TRBV10-3 and TRBJ1-5, with D tentatively TRBD1 (5 bases). The CDR3 spans 14 residues. Germline values: CDR1 ENHRY, CDR2 SYGVKD. Trimming stripped 3 bases from V and 11 bases from J, with 17 bases between.

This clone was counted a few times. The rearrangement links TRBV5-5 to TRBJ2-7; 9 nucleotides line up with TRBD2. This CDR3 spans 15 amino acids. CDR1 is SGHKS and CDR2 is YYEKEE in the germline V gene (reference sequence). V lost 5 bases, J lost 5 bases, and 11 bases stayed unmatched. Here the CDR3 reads CASRAGLAFRHEQYF. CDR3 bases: TGTGCCAGCAGAGCGGGACTAGCCTTTCGCCACGAGCAGTACTTC.

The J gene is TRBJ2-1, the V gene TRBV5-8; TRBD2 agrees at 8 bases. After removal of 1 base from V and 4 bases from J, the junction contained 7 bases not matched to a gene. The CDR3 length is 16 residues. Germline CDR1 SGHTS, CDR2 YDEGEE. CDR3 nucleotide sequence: TGTGCCAGCAGCTTGTTAACTAGCGGCCCTTACAATGAGCAGTTCTTC. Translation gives CASSLLTSGPYNEQFF.

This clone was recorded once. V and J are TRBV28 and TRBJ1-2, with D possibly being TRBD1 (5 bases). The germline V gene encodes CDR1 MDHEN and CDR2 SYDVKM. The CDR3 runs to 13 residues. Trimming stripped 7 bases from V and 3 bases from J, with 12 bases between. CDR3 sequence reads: CASTPDSYYGYTF. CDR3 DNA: TGTGCCAGCACACCCGACAGCTACTATGGCTACACCTTC.

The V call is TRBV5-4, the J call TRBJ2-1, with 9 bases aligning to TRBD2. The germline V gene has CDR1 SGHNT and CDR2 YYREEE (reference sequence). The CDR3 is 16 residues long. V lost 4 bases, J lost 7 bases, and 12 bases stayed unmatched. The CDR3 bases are TGTGCCAGCAGCGCCCCACTAGCGGGCCCGAGGAATGAGCAGTTCTTC. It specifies CASSAPLAGPRNEQFF. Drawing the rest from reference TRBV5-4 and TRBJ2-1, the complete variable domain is ETGVTQSPTHLIKTRGQQVTLRCSSQSGHNTVSWYQQALGQGPQFIFQYYREEENGRGNFPPRFSGLQFPNYSSELNVNALELDDSALYLCASSAPLAGPRNEQFFGPGTRLTVL.

The CDR3 sequence: CASSPLGGYGYTF. CDR3 DNA sequence: TGTGCCAGCAGCCCTCTAGGGGGCTATGGCTACACCTTC. The gene calls are TRBV7-9 and TRBJ1-2; maybe TRBD1 (6 bases). V gave up 5 bases and J gave up 4 bases, with 11 bases separating them. Germline values: CDR1 SEHNR, CDR2 FQNEAQ (reference sequence). This CDR3 has 13 amino acids.

The CDR3 sequence is CASSTKSQGFNGYTF. The DNA of the CDR3 is TGTGCCAGCAGCACAAAGTCGCAGGGATTTAATGGCTACACCTTC. This chain connects TRBV5-4 to TRBJ1-2, with D tentatively TRBD1 (5 bases). The germline V and J ends were trimmed by 4 bases and 6 bases, with 19 bases remaining between them. Looked up from germline, CDR1 is SGHNT and CDR2 is YYREEE (reference sequence). This CDR3 region has 15 residues.

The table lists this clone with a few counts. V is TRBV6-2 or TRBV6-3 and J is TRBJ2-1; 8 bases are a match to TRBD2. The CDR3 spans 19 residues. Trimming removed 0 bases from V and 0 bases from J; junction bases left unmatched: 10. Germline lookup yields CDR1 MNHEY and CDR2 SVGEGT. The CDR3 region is CASSYSGLAGQSSYNEQFF. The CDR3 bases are TGTGCCAGCAGTTACTCGGGGCTAGCGGGCCAAAGCTCCTACAATGAGCAGTTCTTC.

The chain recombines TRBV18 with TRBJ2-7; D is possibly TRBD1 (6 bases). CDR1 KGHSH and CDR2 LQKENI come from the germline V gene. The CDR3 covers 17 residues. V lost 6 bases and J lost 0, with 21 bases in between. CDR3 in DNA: TGTGCCAGCTCCCCCCCGACCCTGGGACACCTCTCCTACGAGCAGTACTTC. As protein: CASSPPTLGHLSYEQYF.

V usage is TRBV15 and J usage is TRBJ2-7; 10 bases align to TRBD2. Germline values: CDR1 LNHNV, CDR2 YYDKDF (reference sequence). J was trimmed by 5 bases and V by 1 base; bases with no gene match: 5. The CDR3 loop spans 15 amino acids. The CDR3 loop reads CATSRGASGSNEQYF. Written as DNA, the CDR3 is TGTGCCACCAGCAGAGGCGCTAGCGGGAGTAACGAGCAGTACTTC.

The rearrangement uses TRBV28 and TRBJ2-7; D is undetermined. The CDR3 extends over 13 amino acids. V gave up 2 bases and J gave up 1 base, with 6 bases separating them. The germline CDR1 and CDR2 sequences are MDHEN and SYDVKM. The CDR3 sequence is CASSLKRSYEQYF. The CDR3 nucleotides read TGTGCCAGCAGTTTAAAGAGATCCTACGAGCAGTACTTC.

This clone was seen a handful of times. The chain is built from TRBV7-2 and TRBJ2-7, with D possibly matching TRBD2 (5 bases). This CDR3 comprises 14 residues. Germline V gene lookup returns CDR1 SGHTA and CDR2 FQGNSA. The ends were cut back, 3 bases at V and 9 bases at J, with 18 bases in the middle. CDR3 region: CASSLAWGDRGQYF. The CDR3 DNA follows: TGTGCCAGCAGCTTGGCGTGGGGTGATCGGGGGCAGTACTTC.

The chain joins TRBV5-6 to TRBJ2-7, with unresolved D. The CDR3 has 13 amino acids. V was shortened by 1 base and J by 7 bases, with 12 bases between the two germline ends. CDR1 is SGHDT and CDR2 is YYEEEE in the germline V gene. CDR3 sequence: CASSLMSVWEQYF. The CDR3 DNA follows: TGTGCCAGCAGCTTGATGTCAGTCTGGGAGCAGTACTTC.

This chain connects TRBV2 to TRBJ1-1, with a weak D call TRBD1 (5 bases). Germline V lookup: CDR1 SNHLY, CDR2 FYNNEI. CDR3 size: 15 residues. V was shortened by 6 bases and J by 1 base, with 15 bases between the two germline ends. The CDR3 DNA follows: TGTGCCAGCAGACAGGATGGCAGCACGAACACTGAAGCTTTCTTT. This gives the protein CASRQDGSTNTEAFF.

This CDR3 is CATSRMLTGQTEAFF. CDR3 bases: TGTGCCACCAGCAGAATGTTGACAGGTCAAACTGAAGCTTTCTTT. This rearrangement joins TRBV15 to TRBJ1-1; possibly TRBD1 for D (6 bases). Germline assignment: CDR1 LNHNV and CDR2 YYDKDF (reference sequence). The V gene lost 2 bases and the J gene lost 5 bases, with 15 bases spanning the gap. The CDR3 is 15 amino acids.

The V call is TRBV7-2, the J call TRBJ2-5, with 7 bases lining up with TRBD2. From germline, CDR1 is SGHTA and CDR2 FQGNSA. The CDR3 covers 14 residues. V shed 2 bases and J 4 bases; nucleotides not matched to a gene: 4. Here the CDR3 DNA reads TGTGCCAGCAGCTTAATGGGGAGGGGAGAGACCCAGTACTTC. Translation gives CASSLMGRGETQYF.

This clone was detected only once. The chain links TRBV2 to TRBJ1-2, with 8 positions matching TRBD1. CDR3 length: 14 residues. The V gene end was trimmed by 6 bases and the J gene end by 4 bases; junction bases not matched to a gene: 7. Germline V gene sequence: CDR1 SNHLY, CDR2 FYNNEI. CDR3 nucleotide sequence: TGTGCCAGCAGGCCGGGACAGGCTTCCTATGGCTACACCTTC. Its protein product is CASRPGQASYGYTF.

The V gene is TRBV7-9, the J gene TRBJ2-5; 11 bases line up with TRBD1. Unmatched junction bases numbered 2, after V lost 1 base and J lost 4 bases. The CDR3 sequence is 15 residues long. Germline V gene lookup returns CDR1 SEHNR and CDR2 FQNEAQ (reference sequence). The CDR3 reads CASSLGTGGRETQYF. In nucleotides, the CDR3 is TGTGCCAGCAGCTTAGGGACAGGGGGCAGAGAGACCCAGTACTTC.

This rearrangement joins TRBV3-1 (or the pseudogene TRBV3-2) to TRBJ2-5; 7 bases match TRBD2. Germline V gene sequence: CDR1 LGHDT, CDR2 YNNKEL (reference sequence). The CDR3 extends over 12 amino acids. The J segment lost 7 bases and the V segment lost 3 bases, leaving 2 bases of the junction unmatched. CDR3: CASSHPGGTQYF. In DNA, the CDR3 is TGTGCCAGCAGCCATCCGGGGGGGACCCAGTACTTC.

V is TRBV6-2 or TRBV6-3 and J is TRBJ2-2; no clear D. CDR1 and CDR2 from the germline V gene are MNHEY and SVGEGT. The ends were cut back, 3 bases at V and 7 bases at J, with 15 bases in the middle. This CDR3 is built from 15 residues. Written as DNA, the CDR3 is TGTGCCAGCAGTTATACGAGAATTAGAGGCGGGGAGCTGTTTTTT. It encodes CASSYTRIRGGELFF.

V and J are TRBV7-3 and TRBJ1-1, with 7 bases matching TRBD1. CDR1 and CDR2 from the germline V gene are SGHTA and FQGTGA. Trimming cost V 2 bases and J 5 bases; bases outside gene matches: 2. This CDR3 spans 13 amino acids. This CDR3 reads CASSLDRETEAFF. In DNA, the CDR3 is TGTGCCAGCAGCTTAGACAGGGAGACTGAAGCTTTCTTT.